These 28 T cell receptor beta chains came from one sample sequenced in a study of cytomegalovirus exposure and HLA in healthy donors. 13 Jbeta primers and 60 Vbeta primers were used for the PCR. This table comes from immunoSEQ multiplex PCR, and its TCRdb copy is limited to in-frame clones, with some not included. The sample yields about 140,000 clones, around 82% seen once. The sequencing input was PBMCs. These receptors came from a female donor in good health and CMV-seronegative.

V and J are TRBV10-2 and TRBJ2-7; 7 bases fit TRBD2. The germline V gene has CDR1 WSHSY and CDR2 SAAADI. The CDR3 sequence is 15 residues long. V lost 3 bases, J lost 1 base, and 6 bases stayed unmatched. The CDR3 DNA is TGCGCCAGCAGTGACCCGGGAGGTCCATCCTACGAGCAGTACTTC. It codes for CASSDPGGPSYEQYF.

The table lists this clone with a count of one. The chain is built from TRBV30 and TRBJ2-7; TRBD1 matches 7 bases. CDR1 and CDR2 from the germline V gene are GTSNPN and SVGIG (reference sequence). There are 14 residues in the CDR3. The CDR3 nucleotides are TGTGCATGGGACAGCTCATTACGCTCCTACGAGCAGTACTTC. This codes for CAWDSSLRSYEQYF.

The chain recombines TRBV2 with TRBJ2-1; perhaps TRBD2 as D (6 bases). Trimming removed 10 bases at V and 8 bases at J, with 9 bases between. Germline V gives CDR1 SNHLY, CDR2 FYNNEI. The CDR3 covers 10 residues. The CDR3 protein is CAIREDEQFF. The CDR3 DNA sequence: TGTGCCATTAGGGAGGATGAGCAGTTCTTC.

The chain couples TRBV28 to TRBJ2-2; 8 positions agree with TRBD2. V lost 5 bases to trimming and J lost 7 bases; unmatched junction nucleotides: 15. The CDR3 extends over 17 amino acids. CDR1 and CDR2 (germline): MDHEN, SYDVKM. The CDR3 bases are TGTGCCAGCAGTCCCGTTTGGCCGGGAGGGGTGGGCGGGGAGCTGTTTTTT. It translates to CASSPVWPGGVGGELFF.

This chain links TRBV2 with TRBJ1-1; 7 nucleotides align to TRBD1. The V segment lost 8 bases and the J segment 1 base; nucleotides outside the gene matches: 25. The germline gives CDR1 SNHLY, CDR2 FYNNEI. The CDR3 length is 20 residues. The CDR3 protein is CASGVAAQGNHGVRNTEAFF. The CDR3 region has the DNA TGTGCCAGCGGCGTGGCGGCACAGGGGAATCATGGGGTAAGGAACACTGAAGCTTTCTTT.

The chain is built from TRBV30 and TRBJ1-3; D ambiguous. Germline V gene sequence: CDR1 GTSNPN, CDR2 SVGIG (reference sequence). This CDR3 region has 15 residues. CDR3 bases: TGTGCTTCTACCTTTGACGGAGGCTCTGGAAACACCATATATTTT. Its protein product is CASTFDGGSGNTIYF.

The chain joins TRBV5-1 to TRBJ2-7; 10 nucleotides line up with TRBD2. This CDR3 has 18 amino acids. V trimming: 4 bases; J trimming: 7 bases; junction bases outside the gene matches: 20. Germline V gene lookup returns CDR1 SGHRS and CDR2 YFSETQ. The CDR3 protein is CASSRGTSGVPGVEEQYF. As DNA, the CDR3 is TGCGCCAGCAGCCGTGGAACTAGCGGGGTCCCTGGGGTGGAGGAGCAGTACTTC.

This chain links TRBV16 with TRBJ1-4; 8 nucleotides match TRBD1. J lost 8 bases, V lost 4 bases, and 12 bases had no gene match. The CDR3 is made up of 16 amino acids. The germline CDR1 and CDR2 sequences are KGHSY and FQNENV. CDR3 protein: CASSPQNQGAREKLFF. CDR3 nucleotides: TGTGCCAGCAGCCCCCAGAATCAGGGGGCTAGAGAAAAACTGTTTTTT.

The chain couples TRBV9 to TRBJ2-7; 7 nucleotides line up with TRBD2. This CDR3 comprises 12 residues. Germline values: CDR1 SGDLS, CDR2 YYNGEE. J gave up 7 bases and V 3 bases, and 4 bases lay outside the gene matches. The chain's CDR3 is CASSAGTNEQYF. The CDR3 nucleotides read TGTGCCAGCAGCGCCGGGACTAATGAGCAGTACTTC.

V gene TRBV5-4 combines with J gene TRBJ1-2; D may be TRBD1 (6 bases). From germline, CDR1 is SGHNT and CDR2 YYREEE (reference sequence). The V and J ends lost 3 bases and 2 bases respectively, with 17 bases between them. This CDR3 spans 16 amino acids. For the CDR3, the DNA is TGTGCCAGCAGCTCCGGACAGCCCGGTAGCAACTATGGCTACACCTTC. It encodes CASSSGQPGSNYGYTF.

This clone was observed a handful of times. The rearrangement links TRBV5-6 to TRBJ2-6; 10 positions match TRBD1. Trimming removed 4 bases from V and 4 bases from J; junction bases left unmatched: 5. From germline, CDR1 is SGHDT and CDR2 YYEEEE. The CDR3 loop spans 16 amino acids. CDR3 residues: CASSPTGGFGANVLTF. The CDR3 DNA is TGTGCCAGCAGCCCGACAGGGGGCTTCGGGGCCAACGTCCTGACTTTC.

CDR3 sequence (DNA): TGTGCCAGCAGCTTAGAAACTAGGACGGGGAACACTGAAGCTTTCTTT. It translates to CASSLETRTGNTEAFF. V is TRBV7-8 and J is TRBJ1-1; D is unclear. Trimming pared 1 base from V and 1 base from J, leaving 13 bases between. Germline V gene lookup returns CDR1 SGHVS and CDR2 FQNEAQ. The CDR3 is made up of 16 amino acids.

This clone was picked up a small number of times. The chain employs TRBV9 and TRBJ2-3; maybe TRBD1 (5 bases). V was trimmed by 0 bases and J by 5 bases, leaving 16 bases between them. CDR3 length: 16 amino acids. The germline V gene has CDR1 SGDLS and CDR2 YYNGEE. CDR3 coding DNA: TGTGCCAGCAGCGTAGCAGGGTTCCATTCTCAAGATACGCAGTATTTT. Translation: CASSVAGFHSQDTQYF.

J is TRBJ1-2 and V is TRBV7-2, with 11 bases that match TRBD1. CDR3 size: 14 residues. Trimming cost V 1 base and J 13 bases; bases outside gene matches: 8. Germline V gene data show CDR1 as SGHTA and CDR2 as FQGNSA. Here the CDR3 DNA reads TGTGCCAGCAGCTTAGGAGGATGGACAGGGGGCCCCACCTTC. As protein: CASSLGGWTGGPTF.

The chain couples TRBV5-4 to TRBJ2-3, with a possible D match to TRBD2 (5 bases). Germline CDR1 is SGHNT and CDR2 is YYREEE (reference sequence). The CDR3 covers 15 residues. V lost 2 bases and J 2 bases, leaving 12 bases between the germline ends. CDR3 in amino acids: CASSLVSEYTDTQYF. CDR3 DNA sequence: TGTGCCAGCAGCTTAGTTAGCGAGTACACAGATACGCAGTATTTT.

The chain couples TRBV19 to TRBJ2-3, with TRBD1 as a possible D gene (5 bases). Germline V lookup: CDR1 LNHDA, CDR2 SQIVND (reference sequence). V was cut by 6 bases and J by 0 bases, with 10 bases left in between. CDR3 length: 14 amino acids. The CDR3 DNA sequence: TGTGCCAGTAGCTGGCAGGGAAGCACAGATACGCAGTATTTT. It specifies CASSWQGSTDTQYF. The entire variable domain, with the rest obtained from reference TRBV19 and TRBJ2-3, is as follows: DGGITQSPKYLFRKEGQNVTLSCEQNLNHDAMYWYRQDPGQGLRLIYYSQIVNDFQKGDIAEGYSVSREKKESFPLTVTSAQKNPTAFYLCASSWQGSTDTQYFGPGTRLTVL.

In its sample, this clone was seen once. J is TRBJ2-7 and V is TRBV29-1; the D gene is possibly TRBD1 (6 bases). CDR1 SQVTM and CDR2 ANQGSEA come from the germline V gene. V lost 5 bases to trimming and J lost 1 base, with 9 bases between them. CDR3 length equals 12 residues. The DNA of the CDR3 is TGCAGCGTTACAGGACAGTCCTACGAGCAGTACTTC. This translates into CSVTGQSYEQYF.

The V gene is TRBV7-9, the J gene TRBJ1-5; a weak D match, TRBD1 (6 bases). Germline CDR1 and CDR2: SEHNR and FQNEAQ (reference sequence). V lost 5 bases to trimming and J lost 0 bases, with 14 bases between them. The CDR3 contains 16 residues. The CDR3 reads CASSPGTSISNQPQHF. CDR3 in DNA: TGTGCCAGCAGCCCCGGGACAAGCATTAGCAATCAGCCCCAGCATTTT. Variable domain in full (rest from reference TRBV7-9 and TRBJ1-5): DTGVSQNPRHKITKRGQNVTFRCDPISEHNRLYWYRQTLGQGPEFLTYFQNEAQLEKSRLLSDRFSAERPKGSFSTLEIQRTEQGDSAMYLCASSPGTSISNQPQHFGDGTRLSIL.

CDR3 DNA: TGTGCCTGCGTCCGGGACAGGGGAAGTAACTATGGCTACACCTTC. It codes for CACVRDRGSNYGYTF. The chain recombines TRBV30 with TRBJ1-2, with 10 bases that match TRBD1. The CDR3 runs to 15 residues. Germline lookup yields CDR1 GTSNPN and CDR2 SVGIG (reference sequence). Unmatched junction bases numbered 8, after V lost 6 bases and J lost 1 base.

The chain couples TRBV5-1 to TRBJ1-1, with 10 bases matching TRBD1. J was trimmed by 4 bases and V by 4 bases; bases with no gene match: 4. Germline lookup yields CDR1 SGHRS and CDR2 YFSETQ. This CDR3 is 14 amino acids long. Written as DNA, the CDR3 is TGCGCCAGCAGCCCGGGACAGGGGAGCACTGAAGCTTTCTTT. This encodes CASSPGQGSTEAFF.

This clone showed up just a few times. CDR3 DNA: TGTGCCAGCAGCCAAACAGGGATAAGCTATGGCTACACCTTC. This codes for CASSQTGISYGYTF. This sequence joins TRBV14 and TRBJ1-2; TRBD1 might be the D (6 bases). Trimming stripped 2 bases from V and 4 bases from J, with 11 bases between. The CDR3 extends over 14 amino acids. Germline V CDR1 and CDR2: SGHDN, FVKESK.

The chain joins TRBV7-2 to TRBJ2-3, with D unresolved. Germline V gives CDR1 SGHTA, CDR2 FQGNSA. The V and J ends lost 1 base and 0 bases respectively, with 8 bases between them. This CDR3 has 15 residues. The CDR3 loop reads CASSLDLPSTDTQYF. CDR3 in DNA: TGTGCCAGCAGCTTAGATCTTCCTAGCACAGATACGCAGTATTTT.

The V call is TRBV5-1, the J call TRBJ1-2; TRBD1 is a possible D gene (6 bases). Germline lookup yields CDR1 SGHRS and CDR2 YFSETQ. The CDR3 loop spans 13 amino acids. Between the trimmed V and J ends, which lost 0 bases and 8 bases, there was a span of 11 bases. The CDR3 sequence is CASSLDRVSGYTF. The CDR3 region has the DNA TGCGCCAGCAGCTTGGACAGGGTATCCGGCTACACCTTC.

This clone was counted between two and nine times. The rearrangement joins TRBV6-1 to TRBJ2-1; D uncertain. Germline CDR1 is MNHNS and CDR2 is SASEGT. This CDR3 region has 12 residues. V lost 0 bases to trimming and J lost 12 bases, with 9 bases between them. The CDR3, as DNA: TGTGCCAGCAGTGAAGCTCAACTAACGCAGTTCTTC. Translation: CASSEAQLTQFF.

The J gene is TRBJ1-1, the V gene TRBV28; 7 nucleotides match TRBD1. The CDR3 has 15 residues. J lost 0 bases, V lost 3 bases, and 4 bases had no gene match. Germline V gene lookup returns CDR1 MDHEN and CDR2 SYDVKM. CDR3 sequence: CASSFSDRVNTEAFF. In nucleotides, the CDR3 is TGTGCCAGCAGTTTCTCCGACAGGGTGAACACTGAAGCTTTCTTT.

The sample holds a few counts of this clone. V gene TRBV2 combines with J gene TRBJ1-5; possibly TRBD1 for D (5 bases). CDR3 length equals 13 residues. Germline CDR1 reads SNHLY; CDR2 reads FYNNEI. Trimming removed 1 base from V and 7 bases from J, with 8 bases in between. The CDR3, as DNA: TGTGCCAGCAGTGAAGAGGGGCTCCAGCCCCAGCATTTT. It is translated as CASSEEGLQPQHF. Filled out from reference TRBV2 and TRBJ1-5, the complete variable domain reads EPEVTQTPSHQVTQMGQEVILRCVPISNHLYFYWYRQILGQKVEFLVSFYNNEISEKSEIFDDQFSVERPDGSNFTLKIRSTKLEDSAMYFCASSEEGLQPQHFGDGTRLSIL.

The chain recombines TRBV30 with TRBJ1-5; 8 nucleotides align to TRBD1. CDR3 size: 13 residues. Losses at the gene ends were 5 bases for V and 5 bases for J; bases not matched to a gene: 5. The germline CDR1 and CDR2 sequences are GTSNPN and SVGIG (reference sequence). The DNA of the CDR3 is TGTGCCTGGGGACAGGGATTGGATCAGCCCCAGCATTTT. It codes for CAWGQGLDQPQHF.

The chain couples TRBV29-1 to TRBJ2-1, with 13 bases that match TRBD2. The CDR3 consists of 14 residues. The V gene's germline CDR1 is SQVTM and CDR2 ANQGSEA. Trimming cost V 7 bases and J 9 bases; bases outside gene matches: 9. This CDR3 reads CSGNGLAGEVEQFF. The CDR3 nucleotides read TGCAGCGGCAATGGACTAGCGGGGGAGGTTGAGCAGTTCTTC.